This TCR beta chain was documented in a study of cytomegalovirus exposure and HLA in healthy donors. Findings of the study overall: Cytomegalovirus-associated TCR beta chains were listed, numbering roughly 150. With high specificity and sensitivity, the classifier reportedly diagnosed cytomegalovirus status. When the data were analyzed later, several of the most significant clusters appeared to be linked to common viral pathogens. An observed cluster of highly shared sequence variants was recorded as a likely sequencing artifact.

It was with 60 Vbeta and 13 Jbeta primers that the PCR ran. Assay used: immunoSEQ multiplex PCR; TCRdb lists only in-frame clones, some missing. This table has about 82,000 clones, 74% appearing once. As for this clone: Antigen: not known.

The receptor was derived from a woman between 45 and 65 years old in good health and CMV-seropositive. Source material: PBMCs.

This chain's CDR3 is CASNYRGQGNTIYF. As DNA, the CDR3 is TGTGCCAGCAACTACAGGGGGCAGGGAAACACCATATATTTT. The chain couples TRBV13 to TRBJ1-3; 9 positions agree with TRBD1. J was trimmed by 4 bases and V by 7 bases; bases with no gene match: 5. The CDR3 runs to 14 residues. Germline CDR1 PRHDT, CDR2 FYEKMQ (reference sequence).